This T cell receptor (beta chain) was observed in a study of shared clonotypes between healthy human individuals. Overall study findings and caveats: Rarefaction demonstrated incomplete sorted-subset sequencing despite large depth.

To note about this clone: As yet, its antigen is unknown.

Naive CD8 cells lacked CD45RO, underwent positive selection for CCR7 and left out terminally differentiated effector memory CD45RA+ cells. Germline CDR1 is GTSNPN and CDR2 is SVGIG (reference sequence). The V gene lost 1 base and the J gene lost 3 bases, with 3 bases spanning the gap. The CDR3 is 11 residues long. Assay: immunoSEQ multiplex PCR; the TCRdb copy retains only in-frame clones and omits some. The repertoire has around 2,100,000 clones, about 94% of them found once; the top ten carry 1.2%. This receptor was identified in a man between 18 and 29 years old in good health. The V gene is TRBV30, the J gene TRBJ1-1, with D uncertain. Sequencing was performed on naive CD8+ T cells sorted from blood. In DNA, the CDR3 is TGTGCCTGGAGTGAGGACACTGAAGCTTTCTTT. Its protein product is CAWSEDTEAFF.